The clone carrying this T cell receptor (beta chain) has only a few counts. These data come from a study of blood T cells in healthy people across ages. Sample-barcoded 5' priming and a J-beta primer mix drove a second PCR of about 6 to 12 cycles. Each cDNA molecule received a tag from a template-switch adaptor that had 12 random nucleotides. Via MiXCR, TCRdb re-called the 5' RACE reads, giving one row per CDR3 protein. The sample has about 780,000 distinct CDR3 sequences; around 45% are singletons. The CDR3 contains 14 residues. The germline V and J ends were trimmed by 2 bases and 4 bases, with 11 bases remaining between them. Germline values: CDR1 SGHDN, CDR2 FVKESK.

Sequenced input: blood. This TCR derives from an older man in good health. V and J are TRBV14 and TRBJ1-2; no firm D call. CDR3 amino acids: CASSQRGRVYGYTF. CDR3 nucleotides: TGTGCCAGCAGCCAACGGGGAAGGGTCTATGGCTACACCTTC.